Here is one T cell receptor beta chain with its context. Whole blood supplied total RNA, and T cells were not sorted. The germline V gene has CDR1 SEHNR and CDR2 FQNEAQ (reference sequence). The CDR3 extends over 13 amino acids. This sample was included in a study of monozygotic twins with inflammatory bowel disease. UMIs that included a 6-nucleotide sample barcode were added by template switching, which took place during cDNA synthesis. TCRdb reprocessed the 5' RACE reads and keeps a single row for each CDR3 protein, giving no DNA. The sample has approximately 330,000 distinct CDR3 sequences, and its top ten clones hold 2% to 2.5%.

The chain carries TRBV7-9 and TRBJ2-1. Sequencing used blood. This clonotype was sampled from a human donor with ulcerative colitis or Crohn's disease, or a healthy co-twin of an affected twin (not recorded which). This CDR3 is CASSYAARASEFF.